A selection of T cell receptor beta chains follows, all from one sample in a study of beta chain features in type 1 diabetes. Clones were sequenced by immunoSEQ multiplex PCR, and TCRdb holds only the in-frame ones, with some missing. The sample yields approximately 600,000 clones, roughly an eighth seen once. Sequencing was done on a sample of naive CD4+ T cells from blood. These receptors were collected from a young man with type 1 diabetes. Each CDR3 is given with its conserved first and last residue. D genes are given only for firm matches. Some rows mark clone size as missing; the rest say once, few, many or name a class of expanded clone.

>.|.|TRBJ1-2|TRBV6-5
CASSYSNRRGDGYTF
TGTGCCAGCAGTTACTCGAACCGGAGGGGGGATGGCTACACCTTC
>.|.|TRBJ2-7|TRBV30
CAWSQLYEQYF
TGTGCCTGGAGCCAGCTCTACGAGCAGTACTTC
>few|TRBD1|TRBJ2-7|TRBV2
CASTIQGNEQYF
TGTGCCAGCACGATACAGGGGAACGAGCAGTACTTC
>.|TRBD2|TRBJ2-5|TRBV10-3
CAISSAGSLIETQYF
TGTGCCATCAGTTCAGCGGGATCGCTAATAGAGACCCAGTACTTC
>few|TRBD1|TRBJ2-7|TRBV7-9
CASSRAGTGYEQYF
TGTGCCAGCAGTAGAGCCGGGACAGGTTACGAGCAGTACTTC
>few|.|TRBJ1-1|TRBV9
CASSVRVSGTEAFF
TGTGCCAGCAGCGTAAGGGTGTCGGGGACTGAAGCTTTCTTT
>few|.|TRBJ1-3|TRBV29-1
CSVLTGNTIYF
TGCAGCGTTCTTACTGGAAACACCATATATTTT
>.|.|TRBJ2-3|TRBV4-2
CASSQDRTGALLGTDTQYF
TGTGCCAGCAGCCAAGATCGAACGGGTGCCCTCCTCGGCACAGATACGCAGTATTTT
>.|TRBD2|TRBJ2-7|TRBV7-2
CASSPTLAGATYEQYF
TGTGCCAGCAGCCCTACACTAGCGGGGGCCACCTACGAGCAGTACTTC
>.|TRBD1|TRBJ2-1|TRBV5-1
CASSRTGDEQFF
TGCGCCAGCAGCCGGACAGGGGATGAGCAGTTCTTC
>few|.|TRBJ2-5|TRBV9
CASSPGSQETQYF
TGTGCCAGCAGCCCAGGTTCCCAAGAGACCCAGTACTTC
>.|TRBD2|TRBJ2-1|TRBV2
CASSRLAGGRYEQFF
TGTGCCAGCAGCCGCCTAGCGGGGGGGAGGTATGAGCAGTTCTTC
>.|.|TRBJ1-2|TRBV2
CASSGEAYYGYTF
TGTGCCAGCAGTGGGGAGGCTTACTATGGCTACACCTTC
>.|.|TRBJ1-6|TRBV6-5
CASSYRESSYNSPLHF
TGTGCCAGCAGTTACCGGGAGAGCTCCTATAATTCACCCCTCCACTTT
>few|.|TRBJ2-7|TRBV7-2
CASSLDAHSIYEQYF
TGTGCCAGCAGCTTAGATGCACACAGTATCTACGAGCAGTACTTC
>few|.|TRBJ2-2|TRBV9
CASSPTAGSTGELFF
TGTGCCAGCAGCCCGACGGCGGGGAGCACCGGGGAGCTGTTTTTT
>few|TRBD2|TRBJ2-1|TRBV5-5
CASPGGALYNEQFF
TGTGCCAGCCCCGGGGGGGCACTATACAATGAGCAGTTCTTC
>.|.|TRBJ1-5|TRBV7-6
CASSLEGGGNAQPQHF
TGTGCCAGCAGCTTAGAGGGCGGGGGGAATGCCCAGCCCCAGCATTTT
>.|TRBD1|TRBJ1-2|TRBV5-8
CASSLAQGALGYTF
TGTGCCAGCAGCTTGGCCCAGGGGGCTCTTGGCTACACCTTC
>few|.|TRBJ2-5|TRBV5-1
CASSQLGTGQETQYF
TGCGCCAGCAGCCAATTAGGGACGGGACAAGAGACCCAGTACTTC
>few|.|TRBJ2-7|TRBV18
CASSPVAYEQYF
TGTGCCAGCTCACCAGTGGCTTACGAGCAGTACTTC
>.|.|TRBJ2-3|TRBV18
CASSPGTATTDTQYF
TGTGCCAGCTCACCCGGGACTGCGACCACAGATACGCAGTATTTT
>few|.|TRBJ2-1|TRBV5-4
CASSLVQSYNEQFF
TGTGCCAGCAGCTTGGTACAGTCCTACAATGAGCAGTTCTTC
>.|.|TRBJ2-3|TRBV7-2
CASSLQLGAADTQYF
TGTGCCAGCAGCTTACAGCTAGGGGCAGCAGATACGCAGTATTTT
>.|.|TRBJ1-2|TRBV6-6
CAISRVPLYGYTF
TGTGCCATCAGCAGGGTCCCCCTTTATGGCTACACCTTC
>.|.|TRBJ2-1|TRBV19
CASSEIAAGYYNEQFF
TGTGCCAGTAGTGAAATAGCGGCGGGGTACTACAATGAGCAGTTCTTC
>.|TRBD1|TRBJ2-1|TRBV7-9
CASSSPGTERNEQFF
TGTGCCAGCAGCTCCCCAGGGACAGAGAGGAATGAGCAGTTCTTC
>.|.|TRBJ1-4|TRBV18
CASSLLDRDEKLFF
TGTGCCAGCTCACTCTTGGACCGTGATGAAAAACTGTTTTTT
>.|TRBD1|TRBJ2-3|TRBV29-1
CSVTDRDRGIDTQYF
TGCAGCGTTACAGACAGGGACAGGGGTATTGATACGCAGTATTTT
>few|.|TRBJ2-2|TRBV6-5
CASSPQEGWTGELFF
TGTGCCAGCAGCCCTCAAGAAGGCTGGACCGGGGAGCTGTTTTTT
>.|TRBD1|TRBJ2-5|TRBV7-9
CASSLAYRGRKETQYF
TGTGCCAGCAGCTTAGCCTACAGGGGGCGGAAAGAGACCCAGTACTTC
>.|TRBD1|TRBJ2-3|TRBV19
CAIDRAGSDTQYF
TGTGCCATTGACAGGGCTGGATCAGATACGCAGTATTTT
>.|.|TRBJ2-7|TRBV18
CASQRDGGYEQYF
TGTGCCAGCCAACGGGACGGAGGCTACGAGCAGTACTTC
>.|TRBD2|TRBJ2-2|TRBV4-2
CASSPLAGGHTGELFF
TGTGCCAGCAGCCCGCTAGCGGGGGGCCACACCGGGGAGCTGTTTTTT
>.|.|TRBJ2-5|TRBV7-9
CASSPQELGPQETQYF
TGTGCCAGCAGCCCCCAGGAACTGGGTCCTCAAGAGACCCAGTACTTC
>few|.|TRBJ1-4|TRBV18
CASSLRPGPNEKLFF
TGTGCCAGCTCACTACGCCCGGGCCCTAATGAAAAACTGTTTTTT
>.|.|TRBJ2-5|TRBV7-9
CASSLVAGPKETQYF
TGTGCCAGCAGCTTAGTTGCGGGGCCTAAAGAGACCCAGTACTTC
>.|TRBD2|TRBJ2-5|TRBV5-1
CASSLATSGGVQTQYF
TGCGCCAGCAGCTTGGCCACTAGCGGGGGTGTACAGACCCAGTACTTC
>few|TRBD1|TRBJ1-6|TRBV2
CATLKGTGRSPLHF
TGTGCCACCCTAAAAGGGACAGGGAGGTCACCCCTCCACTTT
>.|TRBD2|TRBJ2-1|TRBV7-2
CASSGLGLVNEQFF
TGTGCCAGCAGCGGATTGGGACTAGTAAATGAGCAGTTCTTC
>few|TRBD1|TRBJ2-3|TRBV18
CASSRQGLSTDTQYF
TGTGCCAGCTCACGACAGGGTTTGAGCACAGATACGCAGTATTTT
>.|TRBD1|TRBJ2-1|TRBV5-1
CASSQGQSHNEQFF
TGCGCCAGCAGCCAGGGACAGTCTCACAATGAGCAGTTCTTC
>.|TRBD1|TRBJ1-1|TRBV6-5
CASTRRGVGTEAFF
TGTGCCAGCACCCGCAGGGGGGTTGGAACTGAAGCTTTCTTT
>.|TRBD1|TRBJ2-3|TRBV4-3
CASSRTTGSTDTQYF
TGCGCCAGCAGTCGTACGACAGGGAGTACAGATACGCAGTATTTT
>.|TRBD1|TRBJ1-5|TRBV2
CASLQDRGNSQHF
TGTGCCAGCCTCCAGGACAGGGGAAACTCCCAGCATTTT
>.|.|TRBJ2-7|TRBV29-1
CSVVGRSYEQYF
TGCAGCGTTGTTGGAAGATCCTACGAGCAGTACTTC
>.|.|TRBJ1-2|TRBV14
CASSQGVSGYGYTF
TGTGCCAGCAGCCAAGGGGTTTCGGGCTATGGCTACACCTTC
>few|TRBD1|TRBJ2-5|TRBV5-5
CASSTQGTGTLETQYF
TGTGCCAGCAGCACCCAAGGGACAGGGACATTGGAGACCCAGTACTTC
>.|.|TRBJ1-6|TRBV25-1
CASSESLRTNSPLHF
TGTGCCAGCAGTGAATCGCTACGGACTAATTCACCCCTCCACTTT
>.|.|TRBJ1-5|TRBV5-4
CASSLTPGNNQPQHF
TGTGCCAGCAGCCTCACCCCGGGCAACAATCAGCCCCAGCATTTT
>few|TRBD2|TRBJ2-5|TRBV11-3
CASSLDRHLAGGLGETQYF
TGTGCCAGCAGCTTAGATCGGCACCTAGCGGGGGGCCTGGGAGAGACCCAGTACTTC